The clone carrying this TCR beta chain was picked up a small number of times. The antigen is undetermined. A read error may explain this, as a much larger clone is one base away. TCRdb reanalysed the multiplex PCR reads using MiXCR and keeps one entry per CDR3 protein. The sample yields around 190,000 distinct CDR3 sequences, 30% to 35% seen once. The CDR3 is made up of 15 amino acids. The germline gives CDR1 SGDLS, CDR2 YYNGEE. Breast cancer patients provided tissue from their axillary draining lymph nodes. These data come from a study of breast tumors, draining lymph nodes, adjacent tissues. Whole-study findings and limits: The data were judged consistent with most tumor T cells coming from lymph node and expanding in tumor. Tumor TCR diversity was below lymph nodes but above nontumor tissue.

V gene TRBV9 combines with J gene TRBJ1-6; D unclear. The clonotype was recovered from a female donor with breast cancer. Some clones in this sample may be carry-over from other donors' samples. The sample taken for sequencing was axillary lymph node tissue. CDR3 DNA: TGTGCCAGCAGCGCCAGGAGCTCCTATAATTCACCCCCCCACTTT. It encodes CASSARSSYNSPPHF.